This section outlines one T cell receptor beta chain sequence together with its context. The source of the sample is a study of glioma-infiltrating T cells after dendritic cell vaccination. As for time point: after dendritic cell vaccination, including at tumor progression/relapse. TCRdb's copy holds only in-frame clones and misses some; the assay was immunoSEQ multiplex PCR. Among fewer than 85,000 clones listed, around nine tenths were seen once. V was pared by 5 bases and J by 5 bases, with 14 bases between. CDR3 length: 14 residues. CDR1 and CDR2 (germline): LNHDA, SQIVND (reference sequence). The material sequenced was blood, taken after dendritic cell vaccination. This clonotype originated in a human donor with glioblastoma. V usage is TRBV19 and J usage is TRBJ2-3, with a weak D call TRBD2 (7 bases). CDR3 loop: CASSPLGGQDTQYF. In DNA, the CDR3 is TGTGCCAGTAGTCCCCTCGGGGGGCAAGATACGCAGTATTTT.